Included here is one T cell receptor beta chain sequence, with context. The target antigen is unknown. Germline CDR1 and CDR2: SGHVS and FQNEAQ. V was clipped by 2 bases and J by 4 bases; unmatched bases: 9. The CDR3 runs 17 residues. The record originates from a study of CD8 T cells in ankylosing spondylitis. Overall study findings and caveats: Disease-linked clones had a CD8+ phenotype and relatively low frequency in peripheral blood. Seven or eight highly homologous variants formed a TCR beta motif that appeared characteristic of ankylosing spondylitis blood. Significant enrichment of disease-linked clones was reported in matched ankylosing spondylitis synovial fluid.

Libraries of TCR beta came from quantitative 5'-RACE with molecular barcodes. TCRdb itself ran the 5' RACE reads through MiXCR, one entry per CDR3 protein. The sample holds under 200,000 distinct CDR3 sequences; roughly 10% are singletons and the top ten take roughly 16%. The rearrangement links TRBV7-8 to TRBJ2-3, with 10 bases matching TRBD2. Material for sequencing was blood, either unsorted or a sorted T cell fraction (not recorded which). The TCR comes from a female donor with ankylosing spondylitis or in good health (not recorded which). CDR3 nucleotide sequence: TGTGCCAGCAGCTTACCTAAGCTAGCGGGAGCCTCAGATACGCAGTATTTT. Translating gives CASSLPKLAGASDTQYF.